The source of this T cell receptor (beta chain) is a study of CD8 T cells in ankylosing spondylitis. Notes on the study in general: What seemed typical of ankylosing spondylitis blood was a TCR beta motif built from roughly eight highly homologous variants.

In its sample, this clonotype was seen many times. No antigen is known for it. Each CDR3 protein gets one entry after TCRdb re-called the 5' RACE reads with MiXCR. The repertoire holds about 540,000 distinct CDR3 sequences, with roughly 13% as singletons. Germline V gives CDR1 MGHRA, CDR2 YSYEKL. The CDR3 extends over 12 amino acids. V was cut by 4 bases and J by 2 bases, with 5 bases left in between. The chain is built from TRBV4-1 and TRBJ1-2, with unresolved D. The clonotype comes from a male donor with ankylosing spondylitis. Sequencing was carried out using blood, either unsorted or a sorted T cell fraction (not recorded which). This CDR3 reads CASSLLNYGYTF. CDR3 nucleotide sequence: TGCGCCAGCAGCCTTCTAAACTATGGCTACACCTTC.